One T cell receptor (beta chain) is described in this entry. This sample was included in a study of blood T cell repertoires in COVID-19. Across the whole study: Some COVID-19 samples were acute and others convalescent; all came from the United States, Italy and Spain. PBMCs, B-cell-depleted T cells, or T cells provided the cDNA or gDNA that made up the material.

As originally analysed: Nucleated cell counts were estimated from reference gene primer amplification. Libraries were prepared by immunoSEQ multiplex PCR; TCRdb keeps only in-frame clonotypes and omits some of them. V, J and clone size derive from that table, while D and trimming were established from the DNA sequence. The top ten clones hold about 9.4% of a sample with 150,000 to 200,000 clones, over 75% of them seen once. In germline, CDR1 is SGHVS, CDR2 FNYEAQ. With 5 bases removed from V and 1 base from J, the gap between germline ends came to 20 bases. This CDR3 region has 17 residues. The J gene is TRBJ2-5, the V gene TRBV7-6; maybe TRBD2 (7 bases). The sequence was obtained from a woman of 80 years or more with acute or convalescent COVID-19. The specimen sequenced was peripheral blood. The CDR3 DNA reads as TGTGCCAGCAGCCTCGGAGGGGGAGGGAACGGCCAAGAGACCCAGTACTTC. Its protein is CASSLGGGGNGQETQYF.